The entry below describes one T cell receptor (beta chain). This record comes from a study of blood T cell repertoires in COVID-19. For the study at large: COVID-19 samples from acute and convalescent phases originated in the United States, Italy and Spain. PBMCs, B-cell-depleted T cells, or T cells were the source of the cDNA or gDNA that made up the material.

Trimming took 4 bases from V and 4 from J, leaving 13 bases between them. In germline, CDR1 is SQVTM, CDR2 ANQGSEA. This CDR3 has 13 residues. The authors' processing: Nucleated cell counts were estimated from reference gene primer amplification. The assay was immunoSEQ multiplex PCR, and TCRdb's table has in-frame clones only and misses some. V, J and clone size were drawn from that table, and D and trimming were deduced from the DNA. The data hold roughly 76,000 clones, with around 75% observed a single time. The clonotype originates from a man aged 65 to 85 with acute or convalescent COVID-19. V and J are TRBV29-1 and TRBJ1-1, with a weak D call TRBD1 (5 bases). Sequencing was carried out using peripheral blood. The CDR3 DNA reads TGCAGCGTTGCCATGGGGGGAATCACTGAAGCTTTCTTT. Residues: CSVAMGGITEAFF.